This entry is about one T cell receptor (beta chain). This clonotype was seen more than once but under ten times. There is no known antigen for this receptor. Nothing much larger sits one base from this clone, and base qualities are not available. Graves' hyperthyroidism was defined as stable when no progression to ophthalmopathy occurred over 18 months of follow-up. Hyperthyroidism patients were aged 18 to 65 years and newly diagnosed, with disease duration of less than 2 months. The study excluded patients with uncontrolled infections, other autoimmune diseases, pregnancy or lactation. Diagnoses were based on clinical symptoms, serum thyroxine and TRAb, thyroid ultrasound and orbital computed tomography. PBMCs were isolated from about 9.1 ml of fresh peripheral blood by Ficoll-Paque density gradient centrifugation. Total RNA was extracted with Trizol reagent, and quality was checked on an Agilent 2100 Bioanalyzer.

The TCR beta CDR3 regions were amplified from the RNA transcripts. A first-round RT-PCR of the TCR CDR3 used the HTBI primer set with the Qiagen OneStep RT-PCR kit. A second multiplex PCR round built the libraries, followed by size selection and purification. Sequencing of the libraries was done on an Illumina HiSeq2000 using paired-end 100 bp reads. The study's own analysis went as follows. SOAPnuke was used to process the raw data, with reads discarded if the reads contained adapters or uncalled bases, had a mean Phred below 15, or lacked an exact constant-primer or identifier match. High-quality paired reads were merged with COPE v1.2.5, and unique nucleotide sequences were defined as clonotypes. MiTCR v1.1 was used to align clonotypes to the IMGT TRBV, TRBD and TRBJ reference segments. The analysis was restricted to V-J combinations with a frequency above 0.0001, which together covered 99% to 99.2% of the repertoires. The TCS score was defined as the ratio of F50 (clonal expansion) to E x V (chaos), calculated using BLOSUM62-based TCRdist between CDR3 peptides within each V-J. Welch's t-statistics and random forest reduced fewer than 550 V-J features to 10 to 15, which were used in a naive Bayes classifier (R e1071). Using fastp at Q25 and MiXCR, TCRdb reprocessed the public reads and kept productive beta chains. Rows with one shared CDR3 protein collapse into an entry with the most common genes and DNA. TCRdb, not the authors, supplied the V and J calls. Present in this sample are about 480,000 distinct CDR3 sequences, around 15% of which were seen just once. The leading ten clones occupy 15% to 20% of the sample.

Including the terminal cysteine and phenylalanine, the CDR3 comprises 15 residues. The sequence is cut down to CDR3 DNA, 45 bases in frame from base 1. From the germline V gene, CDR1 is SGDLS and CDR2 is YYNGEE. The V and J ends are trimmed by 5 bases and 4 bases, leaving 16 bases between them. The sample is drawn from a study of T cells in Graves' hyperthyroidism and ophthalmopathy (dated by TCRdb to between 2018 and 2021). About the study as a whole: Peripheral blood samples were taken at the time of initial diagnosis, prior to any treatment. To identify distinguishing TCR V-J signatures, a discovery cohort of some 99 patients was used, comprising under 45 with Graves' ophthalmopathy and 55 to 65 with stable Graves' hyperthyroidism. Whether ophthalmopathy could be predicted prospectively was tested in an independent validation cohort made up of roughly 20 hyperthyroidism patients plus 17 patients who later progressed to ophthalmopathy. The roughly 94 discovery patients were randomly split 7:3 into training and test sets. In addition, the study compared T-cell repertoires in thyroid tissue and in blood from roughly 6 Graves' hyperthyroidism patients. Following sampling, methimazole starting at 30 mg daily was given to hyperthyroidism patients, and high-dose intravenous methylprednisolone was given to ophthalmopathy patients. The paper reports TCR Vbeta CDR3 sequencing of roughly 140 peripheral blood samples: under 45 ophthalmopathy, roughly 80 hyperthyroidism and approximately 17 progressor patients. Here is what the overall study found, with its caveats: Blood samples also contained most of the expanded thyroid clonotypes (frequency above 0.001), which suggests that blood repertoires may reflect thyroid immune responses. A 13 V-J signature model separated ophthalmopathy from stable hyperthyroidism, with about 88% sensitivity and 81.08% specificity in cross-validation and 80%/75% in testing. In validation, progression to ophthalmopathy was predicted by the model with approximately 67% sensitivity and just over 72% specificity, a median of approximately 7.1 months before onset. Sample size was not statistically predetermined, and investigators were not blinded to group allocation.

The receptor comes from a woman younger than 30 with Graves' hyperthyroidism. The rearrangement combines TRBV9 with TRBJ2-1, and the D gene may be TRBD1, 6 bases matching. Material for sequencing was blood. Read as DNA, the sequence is TGTGCCAGCAGGCCAGGGGTGGGAGCTTACAATGAGCAGTTCTTC. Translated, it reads CASRPGVGAYNEQFF.